This TCR beta chain was identified in a study of shared clonotypes between healthy human individuals. General study results and limits: The study found about 5.1% of naive CD4 clonotypes shared across several donors.

For every subset, genomic DNA was evenly distributed across several immunoSEQ plates. The repertoire was sequenced with immunoSEQ multiplex PCR; TCRdb's copy has only in-frame clones and lacks some. This table holds around 550,000 clones, 85% to 95% found once. On this clone: The antigen remains undetermined.

Naivety among CD8 cells was defined by CD45RO negativity and positive CCR7 selection, thereby excluding terminally differentiated effector memory CD45RA+ cells. Donors, healthy HIV-negative adults, lacked recent acute infections or vaccinations. The TCR originated in a woman in her twenties or thirties in good health. Sequencing input: naive CD8+ T cells sorted from blood.

CDR3 bases: TGTGCCAGCAGCCTGGACAGGGGGCTCGTCGAGCAGTACTTC. Amino acids: CASSLDRGLVEQYF. The chain uses TRBV5-4 and TRBJ2-7, with 11 positions matching TRBD1. This CDR3 has 14 residues. Germline assignment: CDR1 SGHNT and CDR2 YYREEE (reference sequence). After removal of 4 bases from V and 6 bases from J, the junction contained 6 bases not matched to a gene.